The rows below give T cell receptor beta chains drawn from one sample of a study of cytomegalovirus exposure and HLA in healthy donors. Sequencing used immunoSEQ multiplex PCR; TCRdb keeps in-frame clones, though not all of them. The data contain more than 100,000 clones, 76% of them singletons. Sequenced input: PBMCs. All receptors derive from a female donor in good health and CMV-seropositive. The CDR3 runs from the conserved cysteine through the conserved F or W. Each record gives: J gene, clone size, D gene, V gene, CDR3 DNA, CDR3 protein. A D gene is named only where the DNA matches it firmly. Expanded clones get a size class; other rows say once, few or many, or leave the size out.

>TRBJ1-4|-|-|TRBV19
TGTGCCAGTAGTATACGGGGACACCAAAATGAAAAACTGTTTTTT
CASSIRGHQNEKLFF
>TRBJ2-5|-|TRBD2|TRBV25-1
TGTGCCAGCAGTCAGCGGGGGGCGTACCAAGAGACCCAGTACTTC
CASSQRGAYQETQYF
>TRBJ2-5|-|TRBD1|TRBV5-6
TGTGCCAGCAGCCCGGGACAGGGGTGGGAGACCCAGTACTTC
CASSPGQGWETQYF
>TRBJ2-2|-|TRBD1|TRBV5-5
TGTGCCAGCTTGGGGACAGGGAACACCGGGGAGCTGTTTTTT
CASLGTGNTGELFF
>TRBJ2-1|once|-|TRBV18
TGTGCCAGCTCTCGGGAGAGGAACTACAATGAGCAGTTCTTC
CASSRERNYNEQFF
>TRBJ1-4|-|-|TRBV9
TGTGCCAGCAGCCCCCGCCCGGTATTCGCTAATGAAAAACTGTTTTTT
CASSPRPVFANEKLFF
>TRBJ2-3|-|TRBD1|TRBV25-1
TGTGCCAGCAGTGTTGGGACAGGGGGAGCGCGAGATACGCAGTATTTT
CASSVGTGGARDTQYF
>TRBJ2-7|-|-|TRBV6-6
TGTGCCAGCAGTTACTCCGGCCAGGCCTCCTACGAGCAGTACTTC
CASSYSGQASYEQYF
>TRBJ1-1|-|-|TRBV28
TGTGCCAGCAGTCCCAGAGGGCAGGCGAAGACTGAAGCTTTCTTT
CASSPRGQAKTEAFF
>TRBJ1-5|-|-|TRBV4-1
TGCGCCAGCAGCCAAGTCCTGGGGACTACTTATAGCAATCAGCCCCAGCATTTT
CASSQVLGTTYSNQPQHF
>TRBJ2-5|-|-|TRBV27
TGTGCCAGCAGTTCACAAAACCAAGAGACCCAGTACTTC
CASSSQNQETQYF
>TRBJ1-5|-|-|TRBV18
TGTGCCAGCTCACCAATCCCTCAGGGAGGGGGCAATCAGCCCCAGCATTTT
CASSPIPQGGGNQPQHF
>TRBJ1-1|-|TRBD1|TRBV19
TGTGCCAGTAGTTCTTCGGACAGGTTGAACACTGAAGCTTTCTTT
CASSSSDRLNTEAFF
>TRBJ2-3|few|-|TRBV7-3
TGTGCCAGCAGCTTAGCGGGGCCGGGCACAGATACGCAGTATTTT
CASSLAGPGTDTQYF
>TRBJ2-3|few|-|TRBV4-1
TGCGCCAGCAGCCAAGGATCGGGGATCAGCACAGATACGCAGTATTTT
CASSQGSGISTDTQYF
>TRBJ2-7|few|-|TRBV5-1
TGCGCCAGCAGCTTAGGGACAGCGGGCTCCTACGAGCAGTACTTC
CASSLGTAGSYEQYF
>TRBJ1-2|-|TRBD1|TRBV10-1
TGCGCCAGCAGTGAAGGGACAGTTAACTATGGCTACACCTTC
CASSEGTVNYGYTF
>TRBJ1-2|-|-|TRBV29-1
TGCAGCGTGGGCACAGGGTCAGGATATGGCTACACCTTC
CSVGTGSGYGYTF
>TRBJ2-3|few|-|TRBV28
TGTGCCAGCAAACTGCCAGGCACAATCCGCACAGATACGCAGTATTTT
CASKLPGTIRTDTQYF
>TRBJ1-2|once|-|TRBV6-6
TGTGCCAGCAGTTACGGTACAGGGCAGGTTGGCTACACCTTC
CASSYGTGQVGYTF
>TRBJ1-1|-|-|TRBV6-5
TGTGCCAGCAGTTACTCGTCAGGGGTCACTGAAGCTTTCTTT
CASSYSSGVTEAFF
>TRBJ1-6|-|-|TRBV5-1
TGCGCCAGCAGCTTGGGGGCAGGGGATTATAATTCACCCCTCCACTTT
CASSLGAGDYNSPLHF
>TRBJ2-2|-|TRBD1|TRBV28
TGTGCCAGCAGCCAGAGTGTAGGACAGGTCGGGGAGCTGTTTTTT
CASSQSVGQVGELFF
>TRBJ1-3|-|-|TRBV5-8
TGTGCCAGCAGCTTTATCGGTATCGGAAACACCATATATTTT
CASSFIGIGNTIYF
>TRBJ2-3|-|-|TRBV15
TGTGCCACCAGCAGAGATGTTCGACACAACACAGATACGCAGTATTTT
CATSRDVRHNTDTQYF
>TRBJ2-7|-|TRBD1|TRBV28
TGTGCCAGCAGGGGGACAGGGGCCGAGCAGTACTTC
CASRGTGAEQYF
>TRBJ2-7|-|TRBD1|TRBV4-1
TGCGCCAGCAGCCACGGACAGGGAGTTTACGAGCAGTACTTC
CASSHGQGVYEQYF
>TRBJ2-7|-|-|TRBV5-6
TGTGCCAGCAGCTTGGTAGGCAGGCAAAACTACGAGCAGTACTTC
CASSLVGRQNYEQYF
>TRBJ2-3|-|-|TRBV7-2
TGTGCCAGCAGCTTAGGAAGTCCCGGGACAGATACGCAGTATTTT
CASSLGSPGTDTQYF
>TRBJ2-5|-|-|TRBV7-2
TGTGCCAGCAGCCTTCTCGAACAGAGTGGGACCCAGTACTTC
CASSLLEQSGTQYF
>TRBJ1-4|-|-|TRBV30
TGTGCCTGGAGCGACGGTTCGCGGGAAAAACTGTTTTTT
CAWSDGSREKLFF
>TRBJ2-3|once|-|TRBV28
TGTGCCAGCAGTTTAATGGGGACAACCTCAGATACGCAGTATTTT
CASSLMGTTSDTQYF
>TRBJ2-1|-|TRBD2|TRBV6-1
TGTGCCAGCAGTGATTTAAGGACTAGCGGGAGGGTGAACAATGAGCAGTTCTTC
CASSDLRTSGRVNNEQFF
>TRBJ2-2|few|TRBD1|TRBV15
TGTGCCACCGGCTCCAGGGGGCTTCCCGGGGAGCTGTTTTTT
CATGSRGLPGELFF
>TRBJ2-6|-|-|TRBV7-2
TGTGCCAGCAGCGCCTCATCGGTCTCTGGGGCCAACGTCCTGACTTTC
CASSASSVSGANVLTF
>TRBJ1-2|-|-|TRBV29-1
TGCAGCGTTGAAGATCCTTTCGCAGATGGCTACACCTTC
CSVEDPFADGYTF
>TRBJ1-3|-|-|TRBV30
TGTGCCTGGGGGACAAGTGGAAACACCATATATTTT
CAWGTSGNTIYF
>TRBJ2-3|-|-|TRBV5-6
TGTGCCAGCAGCCAGGGGATGGAGGCAGATACGCAGTATTTT
CASSQGMEADTQYF
>TRBJ2-6|-|TRBD2|TRBV2
TGTGCCAGCAGGGGGATGTTCGGGACTAGCGGAGGTAAAAACTCTGGGGCCAACGTCCTGACTTTC
CASRGMFGTSGGKNSGANVLTF
>TRBJ2-3|-|TRBD2|TRBV5-1
TGCGCCAGCAGCTTGGCTAGCGGAAGCACAGATACGCAGTATTTT
CASSLASGSTDTQYF
>TRBJ2-2|-|-|TRBV29-1
TGCAGCGTGAGCATCGGGGGGCGGACCGGGGAGCTGTTTTTT
CSVSIGGRTGELFF
>TRBJ1-6|-|TRBD1|TRBV2
TGTGCCAGCACTACGGGAGTCAGGGGGTCACCCCTCCACTTT
CASTTGVRGSPLHF
>TRBJ1-1|-|-|TRBV5-1
TGCGCCAGCAGCTTGGACGGGGGGCTGAACACTGAAGCTTTCTTT
CASSLDGGLNTEAFF
>TRBJ1-2|-|-|TRBV28
TGTGCCAGCAGTCTCAGGGGTTACGGCTACACCTTC
CASSLRGYGYTF
>TRBJ1-5|-|-|TRBV19
TGTGCCAGTAGTATATCGGGGGGCTATCAGCCCCAGCATTTT
CASSISGGYQPQHF
>TRBJ2-3|-|TRBD2|TRBV6-5
TGTGCCAGCAGTTGGACTAGCGGGCCGAGCACAGATACGCAGTATTTT
CASSWTSGPSTDTQYF
>TRBJ2-7|few|-|TRBV19
TGTGCCAGTAGTATAGGGGACGGGGGCTACGAGCAGTACTTC
CASSIGDGGYEQYF
>TRBJ2-5|once|TRBD2|TRBV7-9
TGTGCCAGCAGCGTGAGCGGGGCTCAAGAGACCCAGTACTTC
CASSVSGAQETQYF
>TRBJ2-7|-|-|TRBV21-1
TGTGCCAGCAGCAAAGTGCAAGCGGTCAGGGGGAGTATCCCCGGGTACGAGCAGTACTTC
CASSKVQAVRGSIPGYEQYF
>TRBJ1-1|-|-|TRBV28
TGTGCCAGCAGTTGGTCTACAGGGATGAACACTGAAGCTTTCTTT
CASSWSTGMNTEAFF
>TRBJ1-1|-|-|TRBV4-1
TGCGCCAGCAGCCAAGATTCACAGGGCCCTGAAGCTTTCTTT
CASSQDSQGPEAFF
>TRBJ1-2|-|TRBD1|TRBV25-1
TGTGCCAGCAGTGAAGGAGGGGGCCTAGACTATGGCTACACCTTC
CASSEGGGLDYGYTF
>TRBJ2-2|few|-|TRBV30
TGTGCCTGGATTATGGGGCCGAACACCGGGGAGCTGTTTTTT
CAWIMGPNTGELFF
>TRBJ2-1|-|TRBD2|TRBV7-2
TGTGCCAGCAGCTTTCGGGGTAGCGGGGGGGAAAATGAGCAGTTCTTC
CASSFRGSGGENEQFF
>TRBJ1-1|-|-|TRBV18
TGTGCCAGCTCACCAAACGACAGAACCTTTGAAGCTTTCTTT
CASSPNDRTFEAFF
>TRBJ1-2|once|-|TRBV19
TGTGCCAGTAGTTCCAGAGAGGGATTGAACTATGGCTACACCTTC
CASSSREGLNYGYTF
>TRBJ1-5|once|TRBD1|TRBV4-1
TGCGCCAGCAGCCAGCGGGGACAGTCCAATCAGCCCCAGCATTTT
CASSQRGQSNQPQHF
>TRBJ2-1|-|TRBD2|TRBV11-2
TGTGCCAGCAGCTTCCGCCCGCGGGGGAGCGACGAATACAATGAGCAGTTCTTC
CASSFRPRGSDEYNEQFF
>TRBJ1-1|few|TRBD1|TRBV30
TGTGCCTGGAGGGGACAGATGAACACTGAAGCTTTCTTT
CAWRGQMNTEAFF
>TRBJ1-2|-|TRBD1|TRBV2
TGTGCCAGCAGTCTACAGGGGAACTATGGCTACACCTTC
CASSLQGNYGYTF